The clone carrying this T cell receptor (beta chain) appeared many times. Antigen unknown. The ends lost 7 bases at V and 7 bases at J; junction bases unmatched: 14. Germline V lookup: CDR1 MDHEN, CDR2 SYDVKM. This CDR3 is 15 amino acids long. These data come from a study of early T cells in non-severe SARS-CoV-2 infection. On the study more broadly: Bulk RNA taken from unsorted whole blood was sequenced, leaving chains unpaired.

The TCR library protocol attached unique molecular identifiers to the individual cDNA molecules. TCRdb processed the 5' RACE reads anew with MiXCR; each CDR3 protein has one entry. Among about 47,000 distinct CDR3 sequences listed, 9.4% were seen once. Broader study findings: Lookups in VDJdb leaned toward anti-spike CD8 responses and missed private and CD4 specificities.

The TCR comes from an adult who was a healthcare worker with PCR-confirmed SARS-CoV-2 infection or an uninfected control (not recorded which). The material sequenced was whole blood, taken at baseline. The genes are TRBV28 and TRBJ1-1; 8 bases are a match to TRBD1. In DNA, the CDR3 is TGTGCCAGCACCACAAGCCCGACAGGGGCACGTGAAGCTTTCTTT. It is translated as CASTTSPTGAREAFF.